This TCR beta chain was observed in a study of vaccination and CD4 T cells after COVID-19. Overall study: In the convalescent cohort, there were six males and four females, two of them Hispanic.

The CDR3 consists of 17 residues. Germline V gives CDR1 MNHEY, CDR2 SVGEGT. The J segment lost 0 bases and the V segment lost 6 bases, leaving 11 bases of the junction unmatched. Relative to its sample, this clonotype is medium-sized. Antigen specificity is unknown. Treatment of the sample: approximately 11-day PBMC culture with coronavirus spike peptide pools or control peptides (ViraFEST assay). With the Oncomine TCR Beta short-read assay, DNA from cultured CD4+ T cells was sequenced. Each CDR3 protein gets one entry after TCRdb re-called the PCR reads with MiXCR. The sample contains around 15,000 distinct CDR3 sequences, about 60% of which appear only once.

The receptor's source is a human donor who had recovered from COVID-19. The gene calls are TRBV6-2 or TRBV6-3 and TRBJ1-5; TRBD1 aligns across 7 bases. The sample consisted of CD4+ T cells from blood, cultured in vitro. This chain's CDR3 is CASSQDGTVYSNQPQHF. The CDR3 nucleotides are TGTGCCAGCAGCCAAGACGGGACAGTATATAGCAATCAGCCCCAGCATTTT.